Included here is one T cell receptor beta chain sequence, with context. In the original analysis: Estimates of nucleated cell counts were drawn from the amplification of reference gene primers. Repertoires were generated with immunoSEQ multiplex PCR, while TCRdb's copy carries only in-frame clones and drops some. The V and J calls and clone size were taken over from that table, and D and trimming were inferred from the DNA. The table lists 75,000 or so clones, roughly 85% of them singletons. The data derive from a study of blood T cell repertoires in COVID-19. Study as a whole: Sites in the United States, Italy and Spain provided acute and convalescent COVID-19 samples. The analysed material was cDNA or gDNA that came from T cells, B-cell-depleted T cells, or PBMCs.

Sequencing was done on a sample of peripheral blood. The sequence was obtained from an elderly woman with acute or convalescent COVID-19.

CDR3 coding DNA: TGTGCCTGGGCCCCAGGGGGCGCCGGGACCAACGTCCTGACTTTC. It specifies CAWAPGGAGTNVLTF. This rearrangement joins TRBV30 to TRBJ2-6, with TRBD1 identical over 8 bases. Trimming cost V 5 bases and J 8 bases; bases outside gene matches: 11. Germline V gene sequence: CDR1 GTSNPN, CDR2 SVGIG (reference sequence). CDR3 length equals 15 residues.